This T cell receptor beta chain was retrieved from a study of blood T cell repertoires in COVID-19. As for the study in general: COVID-19 samples collected from the United States, Italy and Spain covered acute and convalescent phases. The analysed material was cDNA or gDNA that came from T cells, B-cell-depleted T cells, or PBMCs.

Produced via immunoSEQ multiplex PCR; TCRdb's table is partial and in-frame only. The table lists 120,000 or so clones, 88% of them singletons. This clonotype was obtained from a human donor in a cohort sampled during active COVID-19. Material: peripheral blood.

CDR3 nucleotides: TGTGCCAGTAGTCTCCGACAGGGGGTCCACGAGCAGTACTTC. This encodes CASSLRQGVHEQYF. The V and J genes are TRBV19 and TRBJ2-7; TRBD1 matches 9 bases. Germline loops: CDR1 LNHDA, CDR2 SQIVND (reference sequence). This CDR3 comprises 14 residues. Trimming took 5 bases from V and 5 from J; bases not matched to a gene: 7. Looking up the rest from reference TRBV19 and TRBJ2-7 gives the full variable domain: DGGITQSPKYLFRKEGQNVTLSCEQNLNHDAMYWYRQDPGQGLRLIYYSQIVNDFQKGDIAEGYSVSREKKESFPLTVTSAQKNPTAFYLCASSLRQGVHEQYFGPGTRLTVT.